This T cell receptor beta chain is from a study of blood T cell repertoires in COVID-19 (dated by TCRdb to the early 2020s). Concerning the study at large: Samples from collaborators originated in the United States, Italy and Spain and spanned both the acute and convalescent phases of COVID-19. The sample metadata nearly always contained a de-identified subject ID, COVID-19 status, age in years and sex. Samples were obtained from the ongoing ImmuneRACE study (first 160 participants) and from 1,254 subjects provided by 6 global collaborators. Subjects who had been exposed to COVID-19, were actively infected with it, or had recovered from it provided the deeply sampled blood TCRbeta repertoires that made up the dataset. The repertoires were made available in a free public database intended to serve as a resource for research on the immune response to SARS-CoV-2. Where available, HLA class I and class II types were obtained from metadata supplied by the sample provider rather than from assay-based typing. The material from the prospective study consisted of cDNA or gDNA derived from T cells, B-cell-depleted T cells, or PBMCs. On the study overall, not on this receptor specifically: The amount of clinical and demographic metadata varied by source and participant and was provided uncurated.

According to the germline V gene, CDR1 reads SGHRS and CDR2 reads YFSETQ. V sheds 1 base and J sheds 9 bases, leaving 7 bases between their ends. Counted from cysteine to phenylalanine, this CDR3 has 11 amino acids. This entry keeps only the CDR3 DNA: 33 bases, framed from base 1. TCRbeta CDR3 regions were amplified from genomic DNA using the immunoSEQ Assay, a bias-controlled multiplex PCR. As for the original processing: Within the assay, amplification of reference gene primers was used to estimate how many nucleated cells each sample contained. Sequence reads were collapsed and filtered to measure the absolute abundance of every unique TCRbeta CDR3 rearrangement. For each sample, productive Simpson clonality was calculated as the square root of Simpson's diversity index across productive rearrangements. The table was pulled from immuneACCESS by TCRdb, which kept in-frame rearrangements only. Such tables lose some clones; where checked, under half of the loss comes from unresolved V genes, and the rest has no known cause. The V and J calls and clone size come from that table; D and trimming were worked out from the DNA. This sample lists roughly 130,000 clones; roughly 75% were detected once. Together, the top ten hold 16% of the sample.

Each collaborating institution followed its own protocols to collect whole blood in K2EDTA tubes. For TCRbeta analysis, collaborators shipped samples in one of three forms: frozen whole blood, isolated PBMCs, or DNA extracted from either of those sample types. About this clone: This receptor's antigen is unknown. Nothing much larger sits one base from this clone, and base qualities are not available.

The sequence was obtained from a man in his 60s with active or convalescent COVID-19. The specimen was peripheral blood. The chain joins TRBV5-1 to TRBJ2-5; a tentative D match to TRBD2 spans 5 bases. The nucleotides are TGCGCCAGCAGCTTGTCCGGGGCCCAGTACTTC. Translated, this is CASSLSGAQYF.